Below are 8 T cell receptor beta chains sequenced from a single sample in a study of blood T cells in healthy people across ages. PCR was performed a second time for about 7 to 12 cycles using a sample-barcoded 5' primer and a J-beta primer mix. TCRdb independently ran MiXCR on the 5' RACE reads; one entry per CDR3 protein. The repertoire holds under 950,000 distinct CDR3 sequences, with about 20% as singletons. The specimen was blood. Every receptor here comes from a man in his 70s in good health.

In this sample, this clonotype turned up a few times. The CDR3 nucleotides read TGTGCCAGCAGCCAAGGAGTCGGGACAGGGGGCCTTACACGCACAGATACGCAGTATTTT. This sequence encodes CASSQGVGTGGLTRTDTQYF. J is TRBJ2-3 and V is TRBV3-1, with 12 bases lining up with TRBD1. Germline V gene sequence: CDR1 LGHDT, CDR2 YNNKEL (reference sequence). There are 20 residues in the CDR3. J was trimmed by 1 base and V by 1 base; bases with no gene match: 12.

This clonotype was seen more than once but under ten times. This chain uses TRBV29-1 with TRBJ2-7, with TRBD1 matching over 9 bases. Germline values: CDR1 SQVTM, CDR2 ANQGSEA. The CDR3 has 12 amino acids. V was clipped by 5 bases and J by 6 bases; unmatched bases: 5. For the CDR3, the DNA is TGCAGCGTTTCCGACAGGGGGATCGAGCAGTACTTC. It translates to CSVSDRGIEQYF.

This clonotype showed up just a few times. The rearrangement links TRBV24-1 to TRBJ2-5; 9 bases are shared with TRBD1. Germline V gene lookup returns CDR1 KGHDR and CDR2 SFDVKD. The ends lost 4 bases at V and 5 bases at J; junction bases unmatched: 7. The CDR3 totals 15 residues. The CDR3 coding sequence is TGTGCCACCAGTGACCCGGGACAGGGAGTGGAGACCCAGTACTTC. This gives the protein CATSDPGQGVETQYF.

This clonotype has just a few counts. V gene TRBV27 combines with J gene TRBJ2-3; 10 bases fit TRBD2. Germline V gene sequence: CDR1 MNHEY, CDR2 SMNVEV (reference sequence). V lost 4 bases to trimming and J lost 14 bases; unmatched junction nucleotides: 12. CDR3 length equals 14 residues. CDR3 residues: CASSSPLKSGRGYF. The CDR3 DNA reads TGTGCCAGCAGTTCCCCGCTCAAGAGCGGGAGGGGGTATTTT.

CDR3 DNA: TGTGCCAGCAGCATACGGGCTGGAGGGGAGACCCAGTACTTC. It specifies CASSIRAGGETQYF. The chain employs TRBV5-5 and TRBJ2-1; a weak D match, TRBD2 (6 bases). The J call is in doubt because the DNA end fits TRBJ2-5 better. In germline, CDR1 is SGHKS, CDR2 YYEKEE (reference sequence). The CDR3 totals 14 residues.

This clonotype was observed a few times. V and J are TRBV4-3 and TRBJ2-2; 8 nucleotides agree with TRBD2. There are 19 residues in the CDR3. Germline V gives CDR1 LGHNA, CDR2 YSLEER. V shed 1 base and J 0 bases; nucleotides not matched to a gene: 10. For the CDR3, the DNA is TGCGCCAGCAGCCAAGGTCTGGCGGGAGGCCACGCGAACACCGGGGAGCTGTTTTTT. It is translated as CASSQGLAGGHANTGELFF.

This sequence joins TRBV7-9 and TRBJ1-2, with 7 bases fitting TRBD1. Germline CDR1 is SEHNR and CDR2 is FQNEAQ (reference sequence). J was trimmed by 8 bases and V by 6 bases; bases with no gene match: 9. The CDR3 consists of 13 residues. CDR3 region: CASSWTGHEGYTF. The DNA for the CDR3 is TGTGCCAGCAGTTGGACAGGACACGAGGGCTACACCTTC.

This clonotype was seen at least ten times. The chain is built from TRBV12-3 or TRBV12-4 and TRBJ2-5; D not certain. Trimming shortened V by 3 bases and J by 5 bases, and 10 bases separated the two germline ends. There are 13 residues in the CDR3. CDR3 DNA: TGTGCCAGCAGTTTGGGTAGTTTGGAGACCCAGTACTTC. It translates to CASSLGSLETQYF.